This T cell receptor (beta chain) was sequenced in a study of blood T cell repertoires in COVID-19. Study overall: Italy, Spain and the United States were the sources of the convalescent and acute COVID-19 samples. Sample material is recorded as cDNA or gDNA derived from T cells, B-cell-depleted T cells, or PBMCs.

V was shortened by 4 bases and J by 0 bases, with 13 bases between the two germline ends. CDR3 size: 16 residues. In germline, CDR1 is LNHDA, CDR2 SQIVND (reference sequence). Per the original data handling: Estimates of nucleated cell counts were drawn from the amplification of reference gene primers. Clones were read by immunoSEQ multiplex PCR, and TCRdb kept only the in-frame ones, dropping some. V and J calls and clone size follow that table, whereas D and trimming were derived from the DNA. The sample includes around 260,000 clones, approximately 86% of them seen just once. This chain connects TRBV19 to TRBJ2-1, with D possibly matching TRBD1 (6 bases). The sequenced material came from peripheral blood. This sequence originates from a man between 40 and 49 years old who had recovered from COVID-19. This chain's CDR3 is CASSRDTYRSYNEQFF. The CDR3 DNA sequence: TGTGCCAGTAGTAGGGACACGTACCGCTCCTACAATGAGCAGTTCTTC.